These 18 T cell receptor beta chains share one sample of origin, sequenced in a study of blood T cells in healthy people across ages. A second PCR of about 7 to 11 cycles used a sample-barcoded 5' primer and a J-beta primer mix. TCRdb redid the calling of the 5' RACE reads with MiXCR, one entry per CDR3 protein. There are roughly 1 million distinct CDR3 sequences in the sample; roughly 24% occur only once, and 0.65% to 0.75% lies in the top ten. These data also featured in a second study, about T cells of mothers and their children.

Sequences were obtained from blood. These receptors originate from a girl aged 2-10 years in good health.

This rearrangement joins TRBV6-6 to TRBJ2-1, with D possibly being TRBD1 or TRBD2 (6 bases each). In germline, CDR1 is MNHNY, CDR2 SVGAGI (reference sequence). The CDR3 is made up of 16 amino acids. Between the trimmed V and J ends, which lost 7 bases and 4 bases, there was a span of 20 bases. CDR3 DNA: TGTGCCAGCAATCCCAGAGGGGGGACCGCGTACAATGAGCAGTTCTTC. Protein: CASNPRGGTAYNEQFF.

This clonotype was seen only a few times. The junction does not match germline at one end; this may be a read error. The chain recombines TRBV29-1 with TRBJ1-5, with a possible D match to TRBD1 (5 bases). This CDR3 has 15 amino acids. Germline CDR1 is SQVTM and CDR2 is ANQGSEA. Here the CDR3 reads CSVRVEGSGNQPQHF. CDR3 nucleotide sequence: TGCAGCGTTCGGGTTGAGGGGTCCGGCAATCAGCCTCAGCATTTT.

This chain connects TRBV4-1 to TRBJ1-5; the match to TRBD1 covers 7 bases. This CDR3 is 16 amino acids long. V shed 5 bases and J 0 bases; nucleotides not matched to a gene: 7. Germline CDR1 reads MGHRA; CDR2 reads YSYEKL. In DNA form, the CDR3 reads TGCGCCAGCAGCAAAACAGGGGAATATAGCAATCAGCCCCAGCATTTT. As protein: CASSKTGEYSNQPQHF.

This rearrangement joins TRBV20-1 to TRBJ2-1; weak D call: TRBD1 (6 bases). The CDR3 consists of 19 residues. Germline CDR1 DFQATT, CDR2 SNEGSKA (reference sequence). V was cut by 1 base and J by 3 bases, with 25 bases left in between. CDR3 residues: CSARVLNPQGSRGYNEQFF. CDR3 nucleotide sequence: TGCAGTGCTAGAGTCCTAAACCCACAGGGATCAAGAGGCTACAATGAGCAGTTCTTC.

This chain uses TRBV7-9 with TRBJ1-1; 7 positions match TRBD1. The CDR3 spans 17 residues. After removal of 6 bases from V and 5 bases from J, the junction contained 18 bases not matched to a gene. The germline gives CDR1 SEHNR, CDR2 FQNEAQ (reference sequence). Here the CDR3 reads CASRFSSKQGVGTEAFF. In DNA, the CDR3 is TGTGCCAGCAGGTTTAGCTCCAAGCAGGGGGTTGGGACTGAAGCTTTCTTT.

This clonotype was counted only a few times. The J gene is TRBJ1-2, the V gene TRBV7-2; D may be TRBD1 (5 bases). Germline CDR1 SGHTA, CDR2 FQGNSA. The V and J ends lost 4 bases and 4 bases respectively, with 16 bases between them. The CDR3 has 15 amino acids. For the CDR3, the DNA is TGTGCCAGCAGCTCCTCCTGGGGGGGTCCCTATGGCTACACCTTC. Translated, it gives CASSSSWGGPYGYTF.

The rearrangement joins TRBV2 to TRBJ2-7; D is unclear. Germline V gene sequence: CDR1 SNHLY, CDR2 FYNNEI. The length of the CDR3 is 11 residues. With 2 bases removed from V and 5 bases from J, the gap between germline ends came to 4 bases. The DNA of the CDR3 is TGTGCCAGCAGTGAAAAGGACGAGCAGTACTTC. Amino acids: CASSEKDEQYF.

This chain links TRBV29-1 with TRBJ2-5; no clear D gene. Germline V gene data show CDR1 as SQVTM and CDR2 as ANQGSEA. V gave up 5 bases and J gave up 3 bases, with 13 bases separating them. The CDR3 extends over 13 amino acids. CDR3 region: CSVSKGREETQYF. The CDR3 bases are TGCAGCGTTTCGAAGGGAAGGGAAGAGACCCAGTACTTC.

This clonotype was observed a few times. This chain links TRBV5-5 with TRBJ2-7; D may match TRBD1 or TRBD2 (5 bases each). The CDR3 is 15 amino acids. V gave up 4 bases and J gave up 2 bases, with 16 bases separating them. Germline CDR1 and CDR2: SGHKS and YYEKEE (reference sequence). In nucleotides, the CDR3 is TGTGCCAGCAGCCGACAGACGGGGCCAGCCTACGAGCAGTACTTC. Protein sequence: CASSRQTGPAYEQYF.

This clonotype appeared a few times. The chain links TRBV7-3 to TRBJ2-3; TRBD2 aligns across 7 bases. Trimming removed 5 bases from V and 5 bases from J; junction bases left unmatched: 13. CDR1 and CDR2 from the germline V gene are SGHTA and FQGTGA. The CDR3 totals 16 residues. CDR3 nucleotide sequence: TGTGCCAGCAGCCCTGTCGGCGGGAGCTTCGGAGATACGCAGTATTTT. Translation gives CASSPVGGSFGDTQYF.

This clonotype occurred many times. The CDR3 loop reads CASSSGQGQYGYTF. CDR3 DNA: TGTGCCAGCAGTTCCGGACAGGGGCAATATGGCTACACCTTC. V gene TRBV27 combines with J gene TRBJ1-2; 9 nucleotides line up with TRBD1. The germline gives CDR1 MNHEY, CDR2 SMNVEV (reference sequence). V lost 4 bases to trimming and J lost 5 bases; unmatched junction nucleotides: 5. The length of the CDR3 is 14 residues.

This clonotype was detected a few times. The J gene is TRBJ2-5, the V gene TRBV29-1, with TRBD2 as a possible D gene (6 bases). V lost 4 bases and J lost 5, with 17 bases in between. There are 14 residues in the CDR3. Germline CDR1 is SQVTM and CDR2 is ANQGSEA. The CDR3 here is CSVVRAGNTETQYF. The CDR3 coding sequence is TGCAGCGTTGTAAGGGCGGGAAATACGGAGACCCAGTACTTC.

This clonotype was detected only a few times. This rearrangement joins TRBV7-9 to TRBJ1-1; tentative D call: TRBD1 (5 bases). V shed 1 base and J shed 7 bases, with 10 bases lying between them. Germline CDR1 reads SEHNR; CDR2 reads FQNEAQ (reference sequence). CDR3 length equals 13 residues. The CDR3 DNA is TGTGCCAGCAGCTTAGAGGGGCGCATTGAAGCTTTCTTT. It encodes CASSLEGRIEAFF.

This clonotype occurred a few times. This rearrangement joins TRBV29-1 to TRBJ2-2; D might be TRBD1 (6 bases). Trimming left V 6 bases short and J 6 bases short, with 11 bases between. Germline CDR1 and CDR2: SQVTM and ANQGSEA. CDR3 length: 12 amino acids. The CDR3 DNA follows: TGCAGCGTGACCGGACAGTCCGGGGAGCTGTTTTTT. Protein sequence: CSVTGQSGELFF.

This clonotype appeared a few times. CDR3 coding DNA: TGTGCCAGCAGCTCCCCAGGGGTCACTGAAGCTTTCTTT. It specifies CASSSPGVTEAFF. V gene TRBV11-2 combines with J gene TRBJ1-1; D possibly corresponds to TRBD1 (6 bases). The germline CDR1 and CDR2 sequences are SGHAT and FQNNGV. V lost 4 bases and J lost 4, with 10 bases in between. This CDR3 comprises 13 residues. Together with reference TRBV11-2 and TRBJ1-1, the CDR3 gives the full variable domain: EAGVAQSPRYKIIEKRQSVAFWCNPISGHATLYWYQQILGQGPKLLIQFQNNGVVDDSQLPKDRFSAERLKGVDSTLKIQPAKLEDSAVYLCASSSPGVTEAFFGQGTRLTVV.

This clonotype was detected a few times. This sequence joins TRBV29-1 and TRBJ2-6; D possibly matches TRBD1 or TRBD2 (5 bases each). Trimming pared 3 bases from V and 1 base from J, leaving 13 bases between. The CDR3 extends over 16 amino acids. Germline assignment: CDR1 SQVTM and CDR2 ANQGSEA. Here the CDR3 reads CSVDSGEGSGANVLTF. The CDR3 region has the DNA TGCAGCGTTGATTCGGGTGAGGGGTCTGGGGCCAACGTCCTGACTTTC.

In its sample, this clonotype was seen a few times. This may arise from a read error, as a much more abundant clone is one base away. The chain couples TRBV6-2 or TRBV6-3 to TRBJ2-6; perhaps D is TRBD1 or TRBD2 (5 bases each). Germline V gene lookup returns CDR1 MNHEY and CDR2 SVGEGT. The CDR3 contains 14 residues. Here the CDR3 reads CASRPDSGANVRTF. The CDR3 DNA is TGTGCCAGCAGACCGGACTCTGGGGCCAACGTCCGGACTTTC.

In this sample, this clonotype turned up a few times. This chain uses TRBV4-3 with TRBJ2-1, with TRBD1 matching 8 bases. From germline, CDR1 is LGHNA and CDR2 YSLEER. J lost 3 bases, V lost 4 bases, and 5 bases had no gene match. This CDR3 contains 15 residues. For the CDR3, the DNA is TGCGCCAGCAGCCCGACAGGGGTGAACTACAATGAGCAGTTCTTC. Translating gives CASSPTGVNYNEQFF.